Each of the 18 T cell receptor beta chains below was sequenced from the same sample in a study of T cells in women clearing cervical HPV infection. Method: immunoSEQ multiplex PCR; TCRdb's copy keeps in-frame clones and lacks some. The table lists approximately 28,000 clones. Sequencing used blood buffy coat. The receptors shown here come from a woman aged 18 to 75 with a cervical HPV16 infection that either progressed to CIN3+ or cleared (not recorded which).

As regards this clone: The read is 3 residues too short to cover the CDR3 end, so that end is filled in from the germline J gene. The chain uses TRBV5-1 and TRBJ1-1; D is possibly TRBD1 (5 bases). Trimming took 5 bases from V and 3 from J, leaving 8 bases between them. The CDR3 totals 12 residues. Germline lookup yields CDR1 SGHRS and CDR2 YFSETQ. CDR3: CASSRGDTEAFF. The part of the CDR3 DNA that was read is TGCGCCAGCAGTCGGGGGGACACTGAA.

About this clone itself: The read falls 3 residues short of the CDR3 end, and the missing part is taken from the germline J gene. The chain uses TRBV5-4 and TRBJ2-5; TRBD1 might be the D (5 bases). Trimming left V 4 bases short and J 5 bases short, with 12 bases between. The CDR3 is 13 residues long. The germline CDR1 and CDR2 sequences are SGHNT and YYREEE (reference sequence). This CDR3 reads CASSPKGVETQYF. The sequenced CDR3 bases are TGTGCCAGCAGCCCGAAAGGGGTCGAGACC.

On this clone: With the read ending 3 residues before the CDR3 end, the germline J gene is used to fill in that end. The chain recombines TRBV20-1 with TRBJ1-2; possibly TRBD1 for D (6 bases). The V gene lost 4 bases and the J gene lost 0 bases, with 12 bases spanning the gap. The CDR3 is 14 amino acids. The V gene's germline CDR1 is DFQATT and CDR2 SNEGSKA (reference sequence). The part of the CDR3 DNA that was read is TGCAGTGCTAAGTTTAAGGGGGCTAACTATGGC. Encoded protein: CSAKFKGANYG. The whole CDR3 region reads CSAKFKGANYGYTF.

Incomplete CDR3 DNA: TGTGCCAGCAGCCCCCTAGGGCGGGCGACCTACGAG. Its protein is CASSPLGRATYE. The whole CDR3 region reads CASSPLGRATYEQYF. The chain combines TRBV7-9 with TRBJ2-7; a weak D match, TRBD2 (5 bases). With the read ending 3 residues before the CDR3 end, the germline J gene is used to fill in that end. This CDR3 has 15 amino acids. V was pared by 5 bases and J by 2 bases, with 16 bases between. CDR1 and CDR2 (germline): SEHNR, FQNEAQ (reference sequence).

Of note for this clone: The read terminates 3 residues before the CDR3 end, so the remaining end is supplied by the germline J gene. The chain uses TRBV24-1 and TRBJ1-2; D gene ambiguous. This CDR3 is 12 amino acids long. Germline V gives CDR1 KGHDR, CDR2 SFDVKD. The CDR3 here is CATSDSGEGYTF. Incomplete CDR3 DNA: TGTGCCACCAGTGATTCGGGTGAAGGC.

Details on this clone: The observed sequence ends 3 residues before the CDR3 terminus, with the missing tail filled in from the germline J gene. This chain uses TRBV12-5 with TRBJ1-6; D unclear. The CDR3 extends over 13 amino acids. The germline V and J ends were trimmed by 7 bases and 6 bases, with 10 bases remaining between them. Germline V CDR1 and CDR2: LGHNT, FRNRAP. The CDR3 DNA, read in part, is TGTGCTAGTGCCCAGGAGGGTAATTCACCC. It yields the protein CASAQEGNSP. The full CDR3 is CASAQEGNSPLHF.

The sequenced part of the CDR3 DNA is TGTGCCAGTAGCTATTCTAAATCGAGCTCCTACGAC. It specifies CASSYSKSSSYD. The whole CDR3 region reads CASSYSKSSSYDYTF. The V call is TRBV19, the J call TRBJ1-2; no clear D gene. The DNA ends 3 residues before the CDR3 does, and the rest of the CDR3 is filled in from the germline J gene. The CDR3 spans 15 residues. Germline loops: CDR1 LNHDA, CDR2 SQIVND (reference sequence). Looking up the rest from reference TRBV19 and TRBJ1-2 gives the full variable domain: DGGITQSPKYLFRKEGQNVTLSCEQNLNHDAMYWYRQDPGQGLRLIYYSQIVNDFQKGDIAEGYSVSREKKESFPLTVTSAQKNPTAFYLCASSYSKSSSYDYTFGSGTRLTVV.

To note about this clone: Sequencing ends 3 residues short of the CDR3 end; the germline J gene provides the rest. The rearrangement joins TRBV20-1 to TRBJ2-7; TRBD1 is a possible D gene (5 bases). Looked up from germline, CDR1 is DFQATT and CDR2 is SNEGSKA (reference sequence). The CDR3 contains 12 residues. V lost 3 bases to trimming and J lost 2 bases, with 8 bases between them. CDR3 protein: CSASRTTYEQYF. The CDR3 bases that were read are TGCAGTGCTAGCAGGACAACCTACGAG.

A note on this clone: Read coverage stops 3 residues before the CDR3 terminus; the germline J gene supplies the remainder. This chain connects TRBV12-3 or TRBV12-4 to TRBJ2-1; TRBD2 might be the D (5 bases). The CDR3 is made up of 13 amino acids. Trimming removed 2 bases from V and 6 bases from J, with 8 bases in between. The CDR3 loop is CASSLLRVNEQFF. CDR3 bases read: TGTGCCAGCAGTTTATTGCGGGTCAATGAG.

Concerning this clone: The CDR3 end lies 3 residues beyond the end of the read and is filled in from the germline J gene. The chain couples TRBV2 to TRBJ1-5; D remains unclear. This CDR3 has 13 residues. Germline loops: CDR1 SNHLY, CDR2 FYNNEI. Trimming removed 4 bases at V and 2 bases at J, with 6 bases between. The covered CDR3 bases are TGTGCCAGCAGTGCTTCCGGCAATCAGCCC. The encoded protein is CASSASGNQP. From start to end, the CDR3 is CASSASGNQPQHF.

Concerning this clone itself: The missing CDR3 end, 3 residues past where the read stops, is filled in from the germline J gene. This chain links TRBV7-6 with TRBJ1-2; D is uncertain. The CDR3 has 14 amino acids. Germline CDR1 and CDR2: SGHVS and FNYEAQ. CDR3 DNA, as far as it was read: TGTGCCAGCAGCTTAAGTCTAAGCGTGAATGAC. This translates into CASSLSLSVND. The entire CDR3 sequence reads CASSLSLSVNDYTF.

Comment on this clone: The read stops 3 residues short of the end of the CDR3; the missing end is completed from the germline J gene. This chain links TRBV7-9 with TRBJ2-3; 7 bases are shared with TRBD1. The CDR3 runs 14 residues. Trimming at V came to 5 bases and at J to 8 bases, leaving 10 bases not matched to a gene. Germline CDR1 is SEHNR and CDR2 is FQNEAQ (reference sequence). CDR3: CASSGQEASFTQYF. The CDR3 bases that were read are TGTGCCAGCAGCGGACAGGAGGCTTCTTTTACG.

To note about this clone: The read is 3 residues too short to cover the CDR3 end, so that end is filled in from the germline J gene. V gene TRBV29-1 combines with J gene TRBJ2-7; TRBD2 might be the D (6 bases). Germline CDR1 is SQVTM and CDR2 is ANQGSEA. This CDR3 is 11 amino acids long. The V and J ends lost 5 bases and 4 bases respectively, with 9 bases between them. The sequenced CDR3 bases are TGCAGCGTTAAGGAGGGGTACGAG. This sequence encodes CSVKEGYE. The full CDR3 protein reads CSVKEGYEQYF.

A remark on this clone: The read finishes 3 residues shy of the CDR3 end, and the germline J gene is used to complete it. The chain combines TRBV4-1 with TRBJ2-4; 7 nucleotides align to TRBD2. This CDR3 is 18 amino acids long. Trimming at V came to 0 bases and at J to 0 bases, leaving 8 bases not matched to a gene. CDR1 and CDR2 from the germline V gene are MGHRA and YSYEKL. CDR3 DNA, as far as it was read: TGCGCCAGCAGCCAAGAAGGCCAGCGGGGAATAGCCAAAAACATT. It translates to CASSQEGQRGIAKNI. The full CDR3 protein reads CASSQEGQRGIAKNIQYF.

On this clone: The read falls 3 residues short of the CDR3 end, and the missing part is taken from the germline J gene. V usage is TRBV30 and J usage is TRBJ2-5, with 7 bases that match TRBD2. The CDR3 covers 12 residues. After removal of 4 bases from V and 2 bases from J, the junction contained 1 base not matched to a gene. Germline V CDR1 and CDR2: GTSNPN, SVGIG (reference sequence). The CDR3 bases that were read are TGTGCCTGGAACGGGGGGCAAGAGACC. Its protein product is CAWNGGQET. The CDR3 as a whole reads CAWNGGQETQYF.

On this clone: Read coverage stops 3 residues before the CDR3 terminus; the germline J gene supplies the remainder. V and J are TRBV10-1 and TRBJ1-4; 9 bases are shared with TRBD1. V lost 4 bases and J lost 8; bases outside the gene matches: 8. The V gene's germline CDR1 is WNHNN and CDR2 SYGVQD (reference sequence). This CDR3 is built from 15 residues. The covered CDR3 bases are TGCGCCAGCAGTGCCGGTGGGACAGGGCGCGAAAAA. Its translation is CASSAGGTGREK. The full CDR3 reads CASSAGGTGREKLFF.

Turning to this clone: From the germline J gene comes the end of the CDR3, since the read stops 3 residues before it. The chain employs TRBV19 and TRBJ2-3; D is undetermined. Per the germline V gene, CDR1 is LNHDA and CDR2 is SQIVND (reference sequence). V was trimmed by 2 bases and J by 2 bases, leaving 5 bases between them. The CDR3 length is 13 residues. CDR3: CASSITYTDTQYF. CDR3 DNA, as far as it was read: TGTGCCAGTAGTATAACCTACACAGATACG.

Points on this clone: The read stops 3 residues short of the end of the CDR3; the missing end is completed from the germline J gene. This chain links TRBV5-6 with TRBJ2-1, with unresolved D. The germline CDR1 and CDR2 sequences are SGHDT and YYEEEE. V dropped 0 bases and J dropped 6 bases, with 7 bases sitting between them. CDR3 size: 13 residues. The sequenced CDR3 bases are TGTGCCAGCAGCTTGGACCTAGTCAATGAG. Protein: CASSLDLVNE. The full CDR3 protein reads CASSLDLVNEQFF.